The rows below give T cell receptor beta chains drawn from one sample of a study of blood T cell repertoires in COVID-19. Measured with immunoSEQ multiplex PCR; TCRdb has only the in-frame clones, and not every one. The sample contains around 69,000 clones, 89% of which appear only once. The sequenced material came from peripheral blood. Source of these receptors: a woman between 50 and 59 years old with active COVID-19. The CDR3 runs from the conserved cysteine through the conserved F or W. Part of the rows lack a size; the others show once, few, many or a class for expanded clones.

CDR3	size	V	J
CASSPISAGGGHNEQFF	once	TRBV9	TRBJ2-1
CASSRGAGVVDEQFF	NA	TRBV7-3	TRBJ2-1
CASRRGQGIYEQYF	NA	TRBV19	TRBJ2-7
CASSTTSGRLAGQETQYF	NA	TRBV5-5	TRBJ2-5
CASSPSTSGKETQYF	NA	TRBV5-1	TRBJ2-5
CASSLTGGSTNEQFF	NA	TRBV11-2	TRBJ2-1
CASSLVGQGSGANVLTF	NA	TRBV7-6	TRBJ2-6
CAISTAGNQPQHF	NA	TRBV10-3	TRBJ1-5
CASSPRTDLNYGYTF	once	TRBV9	TRBJ1-2
CASSSPGHDGYTF	once	TRBV27	TRBJ1-2
CASSLVPSSYEQYF	once	TRBV5-1	TRBJ2-7
CATSGQGGEDTQYF	NA	TRBV24-1	TRBJ2-3
CASSRPRDEQFF	NA	TRBV5-4	TRBJ2-1
CASSLGGESTDTQYF	NA	TRBV11-3	TRBJ2-3
CASGQWGQGLETQYF	once	TRBV28	TRBJ2-5
CASSLGGVSDTQYF	NA	TRBV7-9	TRBJ2-3
CASSAPGQRTDTQYF	NA	TRBV19	TRBJ2-3
CASSPGTSFDTQYF	NA	TRBV28	TRBJ2-3
CASSLKGRETQYF	NA	TRBV7-3	TRBJ2-5
CASSSQGLVSGANVLTF	NA	TRBV7-3	TRBJ2-6
CASSQSRNLISGANVLTF	once	TRBV3-1/TRBV3-2	TRBJ2-6
CASSLVSPYGTGTYEQYF	NA	TRBV7-6	TRBJ2-7
CASSIGLAGGYEQYF	NA	TRBV19	TRBJ2-7
CALLAERTMGTGELFF	NA	TRBV27	TRBJ2-2
CASRESGGAPYEQYF	NA	TRBV2	TRBJ2-7
CATSRGQTVNQPQHF	few	TRBV15	TRBJ1-5
CSVLKPLGNTIYF	NA	TRBV29-1	TRBJ1-3
CATSDVGGSYNEQFF	NA	TRBV24-1	TRBJ2-1
CASSPRERTSPEETQYF	NA	TRBV7-6	TRBJ2-5
CAWSGRQGAQAEAFF	once	TRBV30	TRBJ1-1
CASCVAGGRSGELFF	NA	TRBV28	TRBJ2-2
CASSLAGAFQETQYF	NA	TRBV7-8	TRBJ2-5
CAIAPAANYGYTF	once	TRBV10-3	TRBJ1-2
CAWSDYRNQPQHF	NA	TRBV30	TRBJ1-5
CATTTGQGMNTEAFF	few	TRBV2	TRBJ1-1
CASSPGQVIAGYGYTF	NA	TRBV18	TRBJ1-2
CASSQGKTDQPQHF	NA	TRBV3-1/TRBV3-2	TRBJ1-5
CASSPIWGGPNTEAFF	NA	TRBV3-1/TRBV3-2	TRBJ1-1
CASSLDRGDTEAFF	NA	TRBV5-6	TRBJ1-1
CASSPGTATRNSPLHF	NA	TRBV3-1/TRBV3-2	TRBJ1-6
CASIIAGASGYEQYF	NA	TRBV6-5	TRBJ2-7
CASSLSGAVSSYEQYF	NA	TRBV27	TRBJ2-7
CASSAGLASNEQFF	NA	TRBV27	TRBJ2-1
CSVAPGQGGETQYF	NA	TRBV29-1	TRBJ2-5
CASREPDRGINQPQHF	NA	TRBV6-6	TRBJ1-5
CASSTTRGYTEAFF	NA	TRBV19	TRBJ1-1
CASGGGYNEQFF	few	TRBV27	TRBJ2-1
CASRRGVSDTEAFF	NA	TRBV5-1	TRBJ1-1
CASSLVTGGYTGELFF	NA	TRBV28	TRBJ2-2
CASSPLEGRTEAFF	NA	TRBV14	TRBJ1-1
CASSLRLRGNYGYTF	NA	TRBV5-6	TRBJ1-2
CASSLVSGTNEKLFF	NA	TRBV5-1	TRBJ1-4
CASTLRGLAGEADTQYF	NA	TRBV7-9	TRBJ2-3
CASSFVGDTEAFF	NA	TRBV12-3/TRBV12-4	TRBJ1-1
CASSPTGYGELFF	once	TRBV3-1/TRBV3-2	TRBJ2-2
CAISEMTSSYEQYF	NA	TRBV10-3	TRBJ2-7
CASSLPGGTGELFF	once	TRBV5-1	TRBJ2-2
CATSDLRVLATNEKLFF	NA	TRBV24-1	TRBJ1-4